Sequencing of this TCR beta chain was carried out in a study of CD8 T cells in ankylosing spondylitis. General study findings and limits: CD8+ by phenotype, disease-linked clones were relatively rare in peripheral blood. Ankylosing spondylitis blood seemed to carry a telltale TCR beta motif made of seven or eight highly homologous variants.

Note on this clonotype: What it binds is not known.

CDR1 and CDR2 (germline): SGHRS, YFSETQ. V lost 4 bases, J lost 4 bases, and 13 bases lay in between. The CDR3 has 14 amino acids. TCRdb ran MiXCR on the 5' RACE reads and lists one entry per CDR3 protein. Of about 800,000 distinct CDR3 sequences in the sample, 10% to 15% were seen once. Source material: blood, either unsorted or a sorted T cell fraction (not recorded which). The chain recombines TRBV5-1 with TRBJ2-3; D is possibly TRBD2 (5 bases). The TCR comes from a male donor with ankylosing spondylitis. This CDR3 is CASSEDSGPDTQYF. The DNA for the CDR3 is TGCGCCAGCAGCGAGGACTCCGGGCCAGATACGCAGTATTTT. The full variable domain, rest sourced from reference TRBV5-1 and TRBJ2-3, is KAGVTQTPRYLIKTRGQQVTLSCSPISGHRSVSWYQQTPGQGLQFLFEYFSETQRNKGNFPGRFSGRQFSNSRSEMNVSTLELGDSALYLCASSEDSGPDTQYFGPGTRLTVL.